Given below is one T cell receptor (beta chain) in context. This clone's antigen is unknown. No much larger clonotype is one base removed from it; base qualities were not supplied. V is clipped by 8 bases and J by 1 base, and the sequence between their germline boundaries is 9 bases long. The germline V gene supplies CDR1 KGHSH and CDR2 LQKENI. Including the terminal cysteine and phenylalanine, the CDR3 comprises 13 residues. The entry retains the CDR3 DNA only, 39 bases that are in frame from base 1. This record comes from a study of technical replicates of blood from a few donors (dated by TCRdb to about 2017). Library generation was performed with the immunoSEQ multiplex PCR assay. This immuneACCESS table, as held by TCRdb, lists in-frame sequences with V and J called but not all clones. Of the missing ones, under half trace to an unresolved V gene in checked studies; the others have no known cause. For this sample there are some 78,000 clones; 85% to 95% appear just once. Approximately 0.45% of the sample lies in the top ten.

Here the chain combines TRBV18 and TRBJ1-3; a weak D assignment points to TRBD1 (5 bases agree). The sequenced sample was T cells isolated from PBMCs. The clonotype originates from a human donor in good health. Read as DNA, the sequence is TGTGCCAGCCGAGACAGTTCTGGAAACACCATATATTTT. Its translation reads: CASRDSSGNTIYF.